The 32 T cell receptor beta chains reported below all come from one sample, sequenced in a study of a mutant IDH1 vaccine in newly diagnosed glioma. Their antigens remain unidentified. Sequencing was performed with immunoSEQ multiplex PCR; in TCRdb, only in-frame clones are kept and a portion is missing. The table includes around 30,000 clones, about 87% detected once. The time point is: week 47, end of study. Vaccine doses each comprised 300 ug of mutant IDH1 20-mer peptide, with topical imiquimod. Sequenced here: PBMCs, sampled from a glioma patient whose treatment included an IDH1 peptide vaccine. Source of these receptors: a woman in her thirties with glioma.

V usage is TRBV6-6 and J usage is TRBJ1-2; D is perhaps TRBD1 (5 bases). Germline V lookup: CDR1 MNHNY, CDR2 SVGAGI (reference sequence). Trimming stripped 7 bases from V and 1 base from J, with 16 bases between. The CDR3 is 15 amino acids. CDR3 in DNA: TGTGCCAGCACTCCCCGGGGGAGGGATAACTATGGCTACACCTTC. It encodes CASTPRGRDNYGYTF.

This chain links TRBV29-1 with TRBJ2-3; D unclear. The CDR3 runs 12 residues. The germline V and J ends were trimmed by 6 bases and 2 bases, with 9 bases remaining between them. Germline CDR1 SQVTM, CDR2 ANQGSEA. The DNA for the CDR3 is TGCAGCGTCGTTCTTTACACAGATACGCAGTATTTT. Amino acids: CSVVLYTDTQYF.

This chain uses TRBV10-1 with TRBJ1-1; a possible D gene is TRBD1 (5 bases). Trimming took 3 bases from V and 6 from J, leaving 14 bases between them. Looked up from germline, CDR1 is WNHNN and CDR2 is SYGVQD (reference sequence). The CDR3 has 14 amino acids. CDR3 in amino acids: CASSEETAKAEAFF. As DNA, the CDR3 is TGCGCCAGCAGTGAAGAGACAGCGAAGGCTGAAGCTTTCTTT.

The rearrangement links TRBV2 to TRBJ1-2; 7 bases fit TRBD1. Germline values: CDR1 SNHLY, CDR2 FYNNEI. The CDR3 covers 11 residues. V gave up 8 bases and J gave up 4 bases; unmatched junction bases: 1. As DNA, the CDR3 is TGTGCCAGCCGACAGGGCTATGGCTACACCTTC. Its translation: CASRQGYGYTF.

The chain has TRBV5-1 and TRBJ2-7; 7 bases agree with TRBD1. The CDR3 runs 15 residues. Trimming at V came to 4 bases and at J to 0 bases, leaving 7 bases not matched to a gene. Germline V lookup: CDR1 SGHRS, CDR2 YFSETQ. The CDR3 nucleotides read TGCGCCAGCAGCCCGGGACAGTTGGACTCCTACGAGCAGTACTTC. As protein: CASSPGQLDSYEQYF.

The chain links TRBV29-1 to TRBJ2-5; 10 bases fit TRBD2. V lost 5 bases, J lost 0 bases, and 12 bases stayed unmatched. Germline lookup yields CDR1 SQVTM and CDR2 ANQGSEA. This CDR3 region has 17 residues. CDR3 bases: TGCAGCGTTATTCTGGGGCTAGCGGGGGTTAACCAAGAGACCCAGTACTTC. Its protein is CSVILGLAGVNQETQYF. Variable domain in full (rest from reference TRBV29-1 and TRBJ2-5): SAVISQKPSRDICQRGTSLTIQCQVDSQVTMMFWYRQQPGQSLTLIATANQGSEATYESGFVIDKFPISRPNLTFSTLTVSNMSPEDSSIYLCSVILGLAGVNQETQYFGPGTRLLVL.

The chain uses TRBV19 and TRBJ2-7; 11 bases agree with TRBD2. Trimming removed 5 bases from V and 7 bases from J; junction bases left unmatched: 10. The germline V gene has CDR1 LNHDA and CDR2 SQIVND (reference sequence). This CDR3 has 15 residues. CDR3 region: CASSPVSGGAGEQYF. CDR3 nucleotide sequence: TGTGCCAGTAGTCCCGTTAGCGGGGGGGCCGGGGAGCAGTACTTC.

The chain is built from TRBV6-1 and TRBJ1-4; the match to TRBD1 covers 9 bases. The trim removed 7 bases at V and 2 bases at J, leaving 5 bases unmatched. CDR1 is MNHNS and CDR2 is SASEGT in the germline V gene. The CDR3 totals 15 residues. This CDR3 is CASNDRGVTNEKLFF. The DNA for the CDR3 is TGTGCCAGCAATGACAGGGGGGTCACTAATGAAAAACTGTTTTTT.

This chain uses TRBV4-2 with TRBJ2-7, with D possibly TRBD2 on 5 matching bases. CDR1 and CDR2 from the germline V gene are LGHNA and YNFKEQ. Trimming left V 8 bases short and J 5 bases short, with 19 bases between. This CDR3 has 14 amino acids. The DNA for the CDR3 is TGTGCCAGCGAGAAAAACCCGGGCGGGCACGAGCAGTACTTC. Translating gives CASEKNPGGHEQYF.

J is TRBJ2-1 and V is TRBV25-1; unclear D gene. This CDR3 comprises 8 residues. Germline V CDR1 and CDR2: MGHDK, SYGVNS. V was cut by 8 bases and J by 13 bases, with 6 bases left in between. The CDR3 sequence is CASLQQFF. CDR3 in DNA: TGTGCCAGCCTGCAACAGTTCTTC.

V is TRBV6-5 and J is TRBJ2-7; possibly TRBD1 or TRBD2 for D (6 bases each). CDR1 is MNHEY and CDR2 is SVGAGI in the germline V gene. V was shortened by 6 bases and J by 2 bases, with 14 bases between the two germline ends. This CDR3 region has 14 residues. DNA for the CDR3: TGTGCCAGCAGAAACGGGGGCTCTACCTACGAGCAGTACTTC. It is translated as CASRNGGSTYEQYF.

The chain uses TRBV5-1 and TRBJ1-2, with D tentatively TRBD1 (6 bases). Germline-derived CDR1 and CDR2 are SGHRS and YFSETQ. This CDR3 spans 15 amino acids. The V end was cut by 0 bases, the J end by 2 bases, with 11 bases between. This CDR3 is CASSLEAGVNYGYTF. For the CDR3, the DNA is TGCGCCAGCAGCTTGGAGGCAGGGGTGAACTATGGCTACACCTTC.

The chain links TRBV10-2 to TRBJ1-1, with D unclear. Trimming stripped 0 bases from V and 5 bases from J, with 13 bases between. Germline loops: CDR1 WSHSY, CDR2 SAAADI. This CDR3 comprises 15 residues. The CDR3 is CASSESAGRWTEAFF. CDR3 sequence (DNA): TGCGCCAGCAGTGAGTCGGCGGGAAGGTGGACTGAAGCTTTCTTT.

J is TRBJ1-5 and V is TRBV18; no clear D gene. CDR1 and CDR2 (germline): KGHSH, LQKENI. The CDR3 runs 13 residues. Trimming took 5 bases from V and 4 from J, leaving 9 bases between them. Written as DNA, the CDR3 is TGTGCCAGCTCAATGGACGGGAATCAGCCCCAGCATTTT. Translation: CASSMDGNQPQHF.

V is TRBV2 and J is TRBJ2-5, with D unresolved. Trimming removed 11 bases at V and 1 base at J, with 11 bases between. Germline V gene data show CDR1 as SNHLY and CDR2 as FYNNEI. The CDR3 extends over 12 amino acids. The CDR3 DNA follows: TGTGCCTCCGCAGGCGGCCAAGAGACCCAGTACTTC. Residues: CASAGGQETQYF. Full variable domain (remainder filled in from reference TRBV2 and TRBJ2-5): EPEVTQTPSHQVTQMGQEVILRCVPISNHLYFYWYRQILGQKVEFLVSFYNNEISEKSEIFDDQFSVERPDGSNFTLKIRSTKLEDSAMYFCASAGGQETQYFGPGTRLLVL.

This chain uses TRBV5-1 with TRBJ2-7; 8 bases agree with TRBD1. The V gene end was trimmed by 4 bases and the J gene end by 6 bases; junction bases not matched to a gene: 15. Germline V gene data show CDR1 as SGHRS and CDR2 as YFSETQ. The CDR3 length is 16 residues. The CDR3 protein is CASSPQGQGPGIEQYF. DNA for the CDR3: TGCGCCAGCAGCCCACAAGGACAGGGACCAGGAATCGAGCAGTACTTC.

V gene TRBV30 combines with J gene TRBJ1-2; D is uncertain. In germline, CDR1 is GTSNPN, CDR2 SVGIG (reference sequence). The CDR3 has 12 amino acids. Trimming pared 0 bases from V and 3 bases from J, leaving 5 bases between. CDR3 sequence (DNA): TGTGCCTGGAGTGTATTGGACTATGGCTACACCTTC. Translating it yields CAWSVLDYGYTF.

The chain combines TRBV30 with TRBJ1-1; a weak D match, TRBD1 (5 bases). The CDR3 totals 14 residues. Trimming took off 5 bases at V and 1 base at J, with 14 bases between the two ends. Germline CDR1 GTSNPN, CDR2 SVGIG (reference sequence). Written as DNA, the CDR3 is TGTGCCTGGGCGCGGGGCAGGTCGAACACTGAAGCTTTCTTT. Its translation is CAWARGRSNTEAFF.

This clone was recorded only once. For the CDR3, the DNA is TGTGCCAGCAGTGTCGGCCCAGGAAACACCATATATTTT. Translated, it gives CASSVGPGNTIYF. The chain has TRBV2 and TRBJ1-3; D not certain. Between the trimmed V and J ends, which lost 4 bases and 4 bases, there was a span of 8 bases. Germline V gives CDR1 SNHLY, CDR2 FYNNEI. The CDR3 contains 13 residues.

This chain uses TRBV29-1 with TRBJ1-1, with no clear D. The CDR3 totals 13 residues. Trimming took off 5 bases at V and 0 bases at J, with 10 bases between the two ends. Germline V CDR1 and CDR2: SQVTM, ANQGSEA. For the CDR3, the DNA is TGCAGCGTTAAAAGGTACCTGAACACTGAAGCTTTCTTT. Protein product: CSVKRYLNTEAFF. The whole variable domain, filled in from reference TRBV29-1 and TRBJ1-1, reads SAVISQKPSRDICQRGTSLTIQCQVDSQVTMMFWYRQQPGQSLTLIATANQGSEATYESGFVIDKFPISRPNLTFSTLTVSNMSPEDSSIYLCSVKRYLNTEAFFGQGTRLTVV.

The rearrangement links TRBV6-5 to TRBJ2-5; D is ambiguous. Between the trimmed V and J ends, which lost 5 bases and 4 bases, there was a span of 8 bases. CDR1 is MNHEY and CDR2 is SVGAGI in the germline V gene. The CDR3 has 12 residues. The CDR3 is CASSHLGETQYF. CDR3 DNA: TGTGCCAGCAGTCACCTGGGAGAGACCCAGTACTTC.

The V gene is TRBV5-4, the J gene TRBJ1-4; perhaps TRBD1 as D (6 bases). With 7 bases removed from V and 1 base from J, the gap between germline ends came to 11 bases. There are 14 residues in the CDR3. Germline lookup yields CDR1 SGHNT and CDR2 YYREEE (reference sequence). Here the CDR3 DNA reads TGTGCCAGCGGCGCAGGGGAAACTAATGAAAAACTGTTTTTT. This sequence encodes CASGAGETNEKLFF.

The chain employs TRBV5-4 and TRBJ2-1; D is uncertain. Trimming removed 6 bases at V and 7 bases at J, with 14 bases between. The length of the CDR3 is 13 residues. Per the germline V gene, CDR1 is SGHNT and CDR2 is YYREEE (reference sequence). CDR3 DNA sequence: TGTGCCAGCAAACCGCAAGGAAAAAATGAGCAGTTCTTC. This encodes CASKPQGKNEQFF.

The chain carries TRBV6-1 and TRBJ1-2, with 7 bases that match TRBD1. V gave up 4 bases and J gave up 5 bases; unmatched junction bases: 10. Germline values: CDR1 MNHNS, CDR2 SASEGT. The CDR3 loop spans 15 amino acids. CDR3 region: CASSVDRWSDYGYTF. The DNA of the CDR3 is TGTGCCAGCAGTGTGGACAGGTGGTCTGATTATGGCTACACCTTC.

This clone was recorded only once. The chain links TRBV6-6 to TRBJ2-7; no clear D gene. Germline values: CDR1 MNHNY, CDR2 SVGAGI (reference sequence). The CDR3 length is 13 residues. Between the trimmed V and J ends, which lost 5 bases and 2 bases, there was a span of 10 bases. This chain's CDR3 is CASSDPPPYEQYF. For the CDR3, the DNA is TGTGCCAGCAGTGACCCTCCTCCCTACGAGCAGTACTTC.

V is TRBV2 and J is TRBJ1-2; the D is unclear. The CDR3 is made up of 14 amino acids. CDR1 and CDR2 (germline): SNHLY, FYNNEI. The V and J ends lost 4 bases and 5 bases respectively, with 14 bases between them. CDR3 sequence (DNA): TGTGCCAGCAGTGCCCCCTTCTTTTTATATGGCTACACCTTC. This sequence encodes CASSAPFFLYGYTF.

This chain connects TRBV5-1 to TRBJ1-2; TRBD1 is a possible D gene (6 bases). Trimming removed 4 bases at V and 2 bases at J, with 9 bases between. This CDR3 region has 13 residues. Germline V lookup: CDR1 SGHRS, CDR2 YFSETQ. The CDR3, as DNA: TGCGCCAGCAGCCCTGGACAGAACTATGGCTACACCTTC. Its protein product is CASSPGQNYGYTF.

This sequence joins TRBV30 and TRBJ1-2; D unresolved. This CDR3 spans 13 amino acids. The germline gives CDR1 GTSNPN, CDR2 SVGIG (reference sequence). The ends were cut back, 2 bases at V and 2 bases at J, with 9 bases in the middle. CDR3 nucleotides: TGTGCCTGGAGTCCCCAGAGCAACTATGGCTACACCTTC. This sequence encodes CAWSPQSNYGYTF.

The chain carries TRBV29-1 and TRBJ1-1, with 7 nucleotides matching TRBD1. The germline gives CDR1 SQVTM, CDR2 ANQGSEA. This CDR3 spans 12 amino acids. V dropped 7 bases and J dropped 6; count of bases not matched to a gene: 8. The CDR3 DNA sequence: TGCAGCGCAAGACAGGGTAGGCCTGAAGCTTTCTTT. As protein: CSARQGRPEAFF. The whole variable domain, filled in from reference TRBV29-1 and TRBJ1-1, reads SAVISQKPSRDICQRGTSLTIQCQVDSQVTMMFWYRQQPGQSLTLIATANQGSEATYESGFVIDKFPISRPNLTFSTLTVSNMSPEDSSIYLCSARQGRPEAFFGQGTRLTVV.

The chain has TRBV7-9 and TRBJ2-3; no reliable D call. CDR3 size: 14 residues. V was clipped by 4 bases and J by 2 bases, with 10 bases between them. Germline V gene sequence: CDR1 SEHNR, CDR2 FQNEAQ (reference sequence). CDR3 region: CASSYGRNTDTQYF. In DNA, the CDR3 is TGTGCCAGCAGCTACGGAAGGAACACAGATACGCAGTATTTT.

This clone was observed a handful of times. V is TRBV4-1 and J is TRBJ2-5; D perhaps matches TRBD2 (6 bases). This CDR3 has 17 residues. Between the trimmed V and J ends, which lost 1 base and 5 bases, there was a span of 20 bases. Germline CDR1 reads MGHRA; CDR2 reads YSYEKL. CDR3 bases: TGCGCCAGCAGCCAAGTTAACCTCGTGCCCAGCGGGGAGACCCAGTACTTC. Translating gives CASSQVNLVPSGETQYF.

As for this clone: Germline and junction disagree at one end, which may indicate a read error. The CDR3 nucleotides are TGTACCAGCAGTTACCTAGGGGGGGGGAATGAGCAGTTCTTC. It yields the protein CTSSYLGGGNEQFF. This chain joins TRBV6-5 and TRBJ2-1; tentative D call: TRBD2 (7 bases). The CDR3 runs 14 residues. The germline gives CDR1 MNHEY, CDR2 SVGAGI.